This T cell receptor beta chain derives from a study of blood T cell repertoires in COVID-19. Study context: The samples span acute and convalescent COVID-19 from the United States, Italy and Spain.

Profiling relied on immunoSEQ multiplex PCR, and the TCRdb table lists in-frame clones only, not all of them. The table includes some 160,000 clones, roughly nine tenths detected once. The sequence came from an older woman with active COVID-19. The sequencing input was peripheral blood.

The CDR3 loop reads CASKRDSGSPLHF. In DNA form, the CDR3 reads TGTGCCAGCAAACGGGACTCCGGTTCACCCCTCCACTTT. The rearrangement uses TRBV28 and TRBJ1-6; tentative D call: TRBD1 (5 bases). Germline values: CDR1 MDHEN, CDR2 SYDVKM. Trimming stripped 7 bases from V and 9 bases from J, with 13 bases between. The CDR3 has 13 residues.